Listed below are T cell receptor beta chains from one sample, sequenced in a study of T cell responses to AZD1222 COVID-19 vaccine. Measured with immunoSEQ multiplex PCR; TCRdb has only the in-frame clones, and not every one. The repertoire holds 140,000 to 150,000 clones, about nine tenths seen once, with roughly 16% in the top ten. The starting material was peripheral blood, obtained on day 0 of AZD1222 vaccination. The receptors originated from an adult in good health. The CDR3 runs from the conserved cysteine through the conserved F or W. D genes are given only for firm matches. For some rows the clone size is stated as once, few or many, or as a class when expanded; others skip it.

j_gene | v_gene | d_gene | abundance | CDR3nt | CDR3aa
TRBJ2-3 | TRBV18 | - | once | TGTGCCAGCTCACCACCTTCCCGCACAGATACGCAGTATTTT | CASSPPSRTDTQYF
TRBJ1-3 | TRBV4-2 | TRBD1 | - | TGTGCCAGCAGCTTAACACAGGGGTCTGGAAACACCATATATTTT | CASSLTQGSGNTIYF
TRBJ2-7 | TRBV27 | - | - | TGTGCCAGCTGCCTGCGAGGGACGGGTTTTTACGAGCAGTACTTC | CASCLRGTGFYEQYF
TRBJ1-2 | TRBV28 | - | - | TGTGCCAGCTCCATCCGGGAGATCTTGTATAACTATGGCTACACCTTC | CASSIREILYNYGYTF
TRBJ2-7 | TRBV7-2 | - | - | TGTGCCAGCAGTCCCGGGGCTGGCTACGAGCAGTACTTC | CASSPGAGYEQYF
TRBJ2-7 | TRBV9 | TRBD2 | - | TGTGCCAGCAGCCCTAGAGGGGGACTAGACTACGAGCAGTACTTC | CASSPRGGLDYEQYF
TRBJ2-5 | TRBV5-8 | - | - | TGTGCCAGCAGCCAGGCGGCAGCGAAAGAGACCCAGTACTTC | CASSQAAAKETQYF
TRBJ1-4 | TRBV21-1 | - | - | TGTGCCAGCAGCAAAGGCGGTCCTGGGGGGAGTGCTAATGAAAAACTGTTTTTT | CASSKGGPGGSANEKLFF
TRBJ1-2 | TRBV5-5 | - | once | TGTGCCAGCAGCGGGCGGGGAAGGGACTATGGCTACACCTTC | CASSGRGRDYGYTF
TRBJ2-7 | TRBV11-2 | - | - | TGTGCCAGCAGCTTTGAACAGCAGTACTTC | CASSFEQQYF
TRBJ2-5 | TRBV12-3/TRBV12-4 | - | - | TGTGCCAGCAGTTTTATCGTGGGAGAGACCCAGTACTTC | CASSFIVGETQYF
TRBJ1-1 | TRBV11-2 | TRBD1 | - | TGTGCCAGCAGCTTCCAGGGGGCGATGAACACTGAAGCTTTCTTT | CASSFQGAMNTEAFF
TRBJ2-2 | TRBV7-2 | - | - | TGTGCCAGCAGCTCAGTACTGAACACCGGGGAGCTGTTTTTT | CASSSVLNTGELFF
TRBJ1-1 | TRBV16 | TRBD1 | - | TGTGCCAGCAGCCGGAGGAGGGGGCGCGGGGTGAACACTGAAGCTTTCTTT | CASSRRRGRGVNTEAFF
TRBJ1-2 | TRBV20-1 | - | - | TGCAGTGCTAGAGAGTGGAATGGCTACACCTTC | CSAREWNGYTF
TRBJ2-1 | TRBV19 | TRBD2 | many | TGTGCCAGCGGCGGGACTAAGCAGTTCTTC | CASGGTKQFF
TRBJ2-3 | TRBV7-2 | - | - | TGTGCCAGCAGCTTAGGGGCTAGCACAGATACGCAGTATTTT | CASSLGASTDTQYF
TRBJ2-3 | TRBV3-1/TRBV3-2 | TRBD1 | once | TGTGCCAGCAGCCTCCAGGGGGCGGGACAGAAGATTTATTTT | CASSLQGAGQKIYF
TRBJ2-5 | TRBV6-5 | - | - | TGTGCCAGTACGGGGGACCAAGAGACCCAGTACTTC | CASTGDQETQYF
TRBJ1-2 | TRBV3-1/TRBV3-2 | - | - | TGTGCCAGCAGCCCCCGGAGACAGGTCTATGGCTACACCTTC | CASSPRRQVYGYTF
TRBJ1-3 | TRBV18 | TRBD1 | - | TGTGCCAGCTCACCAAGTGAGGGACAGGACGTATCCCCCTTT | CASSPSEGQDVSPF
TRBJ2-1 | TRBV9 | TRBD2 | - | TGTGCCAGCAGCGCCCTACGCGGGGGGGCTGAAAATGAGCAGTTCTTC | CASSALRGGAENEQFF
TRBJ2-4 | TRBV4-3 | TRBD1 | - | TGCGCCAGCAGCCAAGAAAAAGGGGGCCTCAGGATTCAGTACTTC | CASSQEKGGLRIQYF
TRBJ1-3 | TRBV19 | - | - | TGTGCCAGTAGTGGCGGGGGCAGGAGCTCTGGAAACACCATATATTTT | CASSGGGRSSGNTIYF
TRBJ1-1 | TRBV7-9 | - | - | TGTGCCAGCAGCTTACAGACGGGGAACACTGAAGCTTTCTTT | CASSLQTGNTEAFF
TRBJ1-2 | TRBV7-9 | TRBD1 | - | TGTGCCAGCAGCGCCCCTGGCCGGGACAGGGGACGCGGCTACACCTTC | CASSAPGRDRGRGYTF
TRBJ2-3 | TRBV6-4 | TRBD2 | - | TGTGCCAGTGCAGCGCTGGGGGGGGACACAGATACGCAGTATTTT | CASAALGGDTDTQYF
TRBJ2-3 | TRBV24-1 | - | - | TGTGCCACCAGTGCTTACACAGATACGCAGTATTTT | CATSAYTDTQYF
TRBJ2-5 | TRBV4-2 | TRBD1 | - | TGTGCCAGCAGCCAAGATGCATCCCACTCCGGGACAGGGGAGGAGACCCAGTACTTC | CASSQDASHSGTGEETQYF
TRBJ1-1 | TRBV6-5 | TRBD1 | - | TGTGCCAGCAGTTCAGGGGGTATAAACACTGAAGCTTTCTTT | CASSSGGINTEAFF
TRBJ2-3 | TRBV6-5 | - | - | TGTGCCACCCGGGGCCCCACGAAACCCACAGATACGCAGTATTTT | CATRGPTKPTDTQYF
TRBJ1-1 | TRBV15 | TRBD1 | - | TGTGCCACCAGCTCACTAGGGGGCCTGTCTGAAGCTTTCTTT | CATSSLGGLSEAFF
TRBJ1-1 | TRBV9 | - | - | TGTGCCAGCACCTACATAGCAGAGGGGAACACTGAAGCTTTCTTT | CASTYIAEGNTEAFF
TRBJ2-1 | TRBV7-9 | TRBD2 | once | TGTGCCAGCAGCACTAGCGGGGGGTTCAATGAGCAGTTCTTC | CASSTSGGFNEQFF
TRBJ1-2 | TRBV5-6 | - | - | TGTGCCAGCAGCTTGGGCAGCCCTCCTTATGGCTACACCTTC | CASSLGSPPYGYTF
TRBJ1-1 | TRBV18 | - | - | TGTGCCAGCTCGGCTGGGAAACAGATGAACACTGAAGCTTTCTTT | CASSAGKQMNTEAFF
TRBJ2-3 | TRBV13 | TRBD2 | - | TGTGCCAGCAGCTTGTCGCCGGGGGGGCGGGATACGCAGTATTTT | CASSLSPGGRDTQYF
TRBJ1-1 | TRBV3-1/TRBV3-2 | - | - | TGTGCCAGCAGCTCCAGGGAAAGGGGGAAAGCTTTCTTT | CASSSRERGKAFF
TRBJ2-2 | TRBV7-3 | - | - | TGTGCCAGCAGCCCGTCCAATGCCGGGGAGCTGTTTTTT | CASSPSNAGELFF
TRBJ2-6 | TRBV19 | - | - | TGTGCCAGTTCCGAGGGGTCTGGGGCCAACGTCCTGACTTTC | CASSEGSGANVLTF
TRBJ2-5 | TRBV9 | - | - | TGTGCCAGCAGCGTAGATAGGGGTGAGACCCAGTACTTC | CASSVDRGETQYF
TRBJ2-1 | TRBV18 | - | - | TGTGCCAGCTCACTTCGCCAGGGAAACGAGCAGTTCTTC | CASSLRQGNEQFF
TRBJ2-5 | TRBV6-2/TRBV6-3 | TRBD1 | - | TGTGCCAGCAGTTCCATGACAGGGTTAGAGACCCAGTACTTC | CASSSMTGLETQYF
TRBJ1-2 | TRBV27 | - | - | TGTGCCAGCAGTTTATCCAGGGGATCTAACTATGGCTACACCTTC | CASSLSRGSNYGYTF
TRBJ1-1 | TRBV7-9 | - | - | TGTGCCAGCAGCGCCCAATCAGGGAACACTGAAGCTTTCTTT | CASSAQSGNTEAFF
TRBJ1-2 | TRBV5-6 | - | once | TGTGCCAGCAGCCTCCTTCAGGGGCCGAAACCCTATGGCTACACCTTC | CASSLLQGPKPYGYTF
TRBJ2-5 | TRBV21-1 | - | once | TGTGCCAGCAGCGCGCAGGCTAGCCAAGAGACCCAGTACTTC | CASSAQASQETQYF
TRBJ1-5 | TRBV5-1 | TRBD1 | - | TGCGCCAGCAGCTTAGGACAGGGGGCAGATCAGCCCCAGCATTTT | CASSLGQGADQPQHF
TRBJ2-7 | TRBV3-1/TRBV3-2 | - | - | TGTGCCAGCAGCCAAGTTTACGAGCAGTACTTC | CASSQVYEQYF
TRBJ1-4 | TRBV3-1/TRBV3-2 | TRBD1 | - | TGTGCCAGCAGCCAGGGGTTCAGGGGGCATGAAAAACTGTTTTTT | CASSQGFRGHEKLFF
TRBJ2-7 | TRBV10-3 | TRBD1 | - | TGTGCCATTTCCGGGACAGCCTCTTACGAGCAGTACTTC | CAISGTASYEQYF
TRBJ1-6 | TRBV30 | - | - | TGTGCCTGGTCGTCACTGGAGAATTCACCCCTCCACTTT | CAWSSLENSPLHF
TRBJ1-2 | TRBV12-3/TRBV12-4 | - | once | TGTGCCAGCTGGGAGCCTGGTTATGGCTACACCTTC | CASWEPGYGYTF
TRBJ2-1 | TRBV7-3 | - | - | TGTGCCAGCAGCTTGACTCCGGGGGTTTCCAATGAGCAGTTCTTC | CASSLTPGVSNEQFF
TRBJ1-2 | TRBV7-9 | - | - | TGTGCCAGCAGCTTAATATCGGCGGCTAACTATGGCTACACCTTC | CASSLISAANYGYTF
TRBJ2-3 | TRBV7-3 | TRBD2 | - | TGTGCCAGCAGCGTCGCGGGAGGAGGGAGGCAGTATTTT | CASSVAGGGRQYF